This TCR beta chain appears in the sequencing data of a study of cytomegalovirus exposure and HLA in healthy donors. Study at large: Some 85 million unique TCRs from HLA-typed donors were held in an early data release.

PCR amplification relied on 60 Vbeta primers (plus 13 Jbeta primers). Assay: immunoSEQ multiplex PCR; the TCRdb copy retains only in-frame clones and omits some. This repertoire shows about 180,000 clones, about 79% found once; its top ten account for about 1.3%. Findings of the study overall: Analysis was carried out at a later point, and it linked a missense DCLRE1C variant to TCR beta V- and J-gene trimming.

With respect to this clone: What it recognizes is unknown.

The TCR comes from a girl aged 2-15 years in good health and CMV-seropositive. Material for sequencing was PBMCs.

Written as DNA, the CDR3 is TGCGCCAGCAGCTTTGCCATACAGGACCAGGGCACCTTC. Its translation is CASSFAIQDQGTF. The rearrangement joins TRBV5-1 to TRBJ1-2; weak D call: TRBD1 (5 bases). CDR1 and CDR2 from the germline V gene are SGHRS and YFSETQ. This CDR3 is 13 amino acids long. Trimming pared 2 bases from V and 13 bases from J, leaving 18 bases between.